Shown below are 10 T cell receptor beta chains from a single sample sequenced in a study of monozygotic twins with inflammatory bowel disease. Reanalyzing the 5' RACE reads, TCRdb keeps one entry per CDR3 protein, without DNA. The listing records around 410,000 distinct CDR3 sequences. The sequenced sample consisted of blood. These receptors came from a human donor with ulcerative colitis or Crohn's disease, or a healthy co-twin of an affected twin (not recorded which).

The J gene is TRBJ2-6, the V gene TRBV30. Germline values: CDR1 GTSNPN, CDR2 SVGIG (reference sequence). CDR3 size: 15 residues. The CDR3 loop reads CAWSVQRAGANVLTF.

The J gene is TRBJ1-1, the V gene TRBV5-6. The germline V gene has CDR1 SGHDT and CDR2 YYEEEE. The CDR3 contains 12 residues. The CDR3 region is CASSYPNTEAFF.

CDR3 amino acids: CAWRGGGPNEQFF. V is TRBV30 and J is TRBJ2-1; absent DNA, TCRdb's TRBD1 call cannot be checked. Germline lookup yields CDR1 GTSNPN and CDR2 SVGIG (reference sequence). The CDR3 consists of 13 residues.

This chain uses TRBV7-2 with TRBJ2-5; TCRdb calls TRBD2, which cannot be checked without DNA. This CDR3 is 16 amino acids long. Germline assignment: CDR1 SGHTA and CDR2 FQGNSA. Here the CDR3 reads CASSSLAGAIWETQYF.

This chain connects TRBV5-1 to TRBJ2-4; checking the TCRdb D call of TRBD1 is not possible without DNA. Germline V gene data show CDR1 as SGHRS and CDR2 as YFSETQ. The CDR3 length is 17 residues. CDR3 protein: CASSLGPGGATKNIQYF. The entire variable domain, with the rest obtained from reference TRBV5-1 and TRBJ2-4, is as follows: KAGVTQTPRYLIKTRGQQVTLSCSPISGHRSVSWYQQTPGQGLQFLFEYFSETQRNKGNFPGRFSGRQFSNSRSEMNVSTLELGDSALYLCASSLGPGGATKNIQYFGAGTRLSVL.

The rearrangement uses TRBV19 and TRBJ2-7; TCRdb gives TRBD1 as the D gene, but with no DNA this cannot be confirmed. The CDR3 is 19 amino acids. Germline CDR1 is LNHDA and CDR2 is SQIVND (reference sequence). The CDR3 sequence is CASSAKIASRDSTTYEQYF.

The J gene is TRBJ1-2, the V gene TRBV11-2; the TRBD1 assignment by TCRdb is unverifiable without DNA. The CDR3 is 14 amino acids. Per the germline V gene, CDR1 is SGHAT and CDR2 is FQNNGV. CDR3 in amino acids: CASSLIMTAWGYTF.

This chain joins TRBV28 and TRBJ1-3; checking the TCRdb D call of TRBD1 is not possible without DNA. Germline CDR1 MDHEN, CDR2 SYDVKM. The CDR3 loop spans 15 amino acids. CDR3: CASSSPSGSGNTIYF.

V and J are TRBV12-3 or TRBV12-4 and TRBJ2-1; lacking DNA, the TRBD2 call made by TCRdb goes unchecked. This CDR3 has 12 residues. CDR3 protein: CASRGEYNEQFF.

This chain connects TRBV12-3 or TRBV12-4 to TRBJ2-5; TCRdb's D call of TRBD1 is untestable without DNA. The CDR3 sequence is 13 residues long. The CDR3 loop reads CARGDRGQETQYF.